The 13 T cell receptor beta chains reported below all come from one sample, sequenced in a study of cytomegalovirus exposure and HLA in healthy donors. PCR was performed using 60 Vbeta and 13 Jbeta primers. Produced via immunoSEQ multiplex PCR; TCRdb's table is partial and in-frame only. This sample has under 250,000 clones; approximately 80% occur once, and the top ten carry roughly 0.75%. Sequencing input: PBMCs. These receptors all stem from a boy between 2 and 15 years old in good health and CMV-seronegative.

Here the CDR3 reads CASSAGTASEAFF. The CDR3 DNA follows: TGTGCCAGCAGTGCAGGGACAGCCAGTGAAGCTTTCTTT. The chain uses TRBV2 and TRBJ1-1; 7 nucleotides agree with TRBD1. Losses at the gene ends were 4 bases for V and 7 bases for J; bases not matched to a gene: 6. The V gene's germline CDR1 is SNHLY and CDR2 FYNNEI. The CDR3 has 13 amino acids.

In regard to this clone: Other DNA sequences within the sample encode an identical CDR3. The V and J genes are TRBV29-1 and TRBJ2-5; TRBD1 matches 9 bases. CDR3 length: 12 residues. The trim removed 4 bases at V and 5 bases at J, leaving 2 bases unmatched. Germline assignment: CDR1 SQVTM and CDR2 ANQGSEA. The CDR3 spells CSVGQGGETQYF. The CDR3, as DNA: TGCAGCGTTGGACAGGGGGGGGAGACCCAGTACTTC.

This chain joins TRBV7-2 and TRBJ2-7, with 7 bases fitting TRBD2. Germline-derived CDR1 and CDR2 are SGHTA and FQGNSA. After removal of 5 bases from V and 2 bases from J, the junction contained 9 bases not matched to a gene. CDR3 length: 15 amino acids. CDR3 sequence (DNA): TGTGCCAGCAGCCCGACAGCGGGGACCACCTACGAGCAGTACTTC. Amino acids: CASSPTAGTTYEQYF.

The chain carries TRBV6-6 and TRBJ2-7; D is undetermined. The CDR3 runs to 12 residues. Trimming took 5 bases from V and 7 from J, leaving 12 bases between them. The germline CDR1 and CDR2 sequences are MNHNY and SVGAGI (reference sequence). This chain's CDR3 is CASSARSGEQYF. The CDR3, as DNA: TGTGCCAGCAGTGCCCGGTCTGGTGAGCAGTACTTC.

This CDR3 is CASSPPGAGNYEQYF. The CDR3 DNA follows: TGTGCCAGCAGTCCTCCGGGAGCGGGCAACTACGAGCAGTACTTC. The chain combines TRBV6-6 with TRBJ2-7; perhaps TRBD2 as D (6 bases). In germline, CDR1 is MNHNY, CDR2 SVGAGI (reference sequence). The CDR3 is made up of 15 amino acids. V was cut by 5 bases and J by 3 bases, with 17 bases left in between.

The chain is built from TRBV9 and TRBJ2-2, with TRBD1 matching over 9 bases. Trimming at V came to 6 bases and at J to 4 bases, leaving 7 bases not matched to a gene. The CDR3 is 15 amino acids. CDR1 is SGDLS, CDR2 YYNGEE, per germline. In nucleotides, the CDR3 is TGTGCCAGCACCTGGGGACAGGGTACCACCGGGGAGCTGTTTTTT. Its translation: CASTWGQGTTGELFF.

J is TRBJ1-1 and V is TRBV19; possibly TRBD1 for D (6 bases). Trimming removed 3 bases from V and 4 bases from J, with 9 bases in between. CDR3 size: 13 residues. Germline V gene sequence: CDR1 LNHDA, CDR2 SQIVND (reference sequence). The CDR3 region has the DNA TGTGCCAGTAGTATCGGACAGAGCACTGAAGCTTTCTTT. Protein: CASSIGQSTEAFF.

This chain connects TRBV4-1 to TRBJ1-1; D ambiguous. The ends were cut back, 1 base at V and 5 bases at J, with 20 bases in the middle. This CDR3 is 17 amino acids long. Germline loops: CDR1 MGHRA, CDR2 YSYEKL. Here the CDR3 reads CASSQAPPGERVTEAFF. CDR3 nucleotide sequence: TGCGCCAGCAGCCAAGCCCCCCCGGGCGAGAGGGTAACTGAAGCTTTCTTT.

The V gene is TRBV2, the J gene TRBJ2-1; D is uncertain. The CDR3 covers 13 residues. Germline V CDR1 and CDR2: SNHLY, FYNNEI. V lost 3 bases, J lost 2 bases, and 5 bases lay in between. In DNA form, the CDR3 reads TGTGCCAGCAGTGAGGCCCCCTACAATGAGCAGTTCTTC. Protein sequence: CASSEAPYNEQFF.

The CDR3 coding sequence is TGTGCCAGCAAGCCTACTAGCGGCACAGAGACCCAGTACTTC. It codes for CASKPTSGTETQYF. The chain joins TRBV27 to TRBJ2-5; 8 bases fit TRBD2. The V segment lost 7 bases and the J segment 4 bases; nucleotides outside the gene matches: 8. This CDR3 region has 14 residues. Germline V CDR1 and CDR2: MNHEY, SMNVEV (reference sequence).

This chain links TRBV27 with TRBJ1-1; maybe TRBD1 (6 bases). Trimming pared 8 bases from V and 1 base from J, leaving 20 bases between. Germline assignment: CDR1 MNHEY and CDR2 SMNVEV (reference sequence). CDR3 length equals 16 residues. CDR3 in amino acids: CASHKAVGARNTEAFF. CDR3 bases: TGTGCCAGCCACAAGGCAGTGGGGGCTCGGAACACTGAAGCTTTCTTT.

The chain combines TRBV6-6 with TRBJ2-7; possibly TRBD2 for D (6 bases). Germline V gene data show CDR1 as MNHNY and CDR2 as SVGAGI (reference sequence). Trimming took off 4 bases at V and 9 bases at J, with 19 bases between the two ends. The CDR3 runs 14 residues. The CDR3 nucleotides are TGTGCCAGCAGTTTTGGACTATCGACCTCCACGCAGTACTTC. As protein: CASSFGLSTSTQYF.

The rearrangement uses TRBV5-1 and TRBJ1-4; TRBD1 matches 9 bases. Germline V CDR1 and CDR2: SGHRS, YFSETQ. There are 19 residues in the CDR3. V gave up 4 bases and J gave up 0 bases; unmatched junction bases: 13. The DNA of the CDR3 is TGCGCCAGCAGCCCGGGACAGGGATTTTTCGTGGCAACTAATGAAAAACTGTTTTTT. Protein product: CASSPGQGFFVATNEKLFF.